This TCR beta chain comes out of a study of a mutant IDH1 vaccine in newly diagnosed glioma. Whole-study context: Vaccinations were initiated 4-6 weeks following radiotherapy alone, or were given together with temozolomide cycles. Treated patients had a mean age of about 37 years and a sex split that was roughly 60% male and approximately 40% female. Antecedent treatment encompassed radiotherapy, temozolomide, or their combination; the majority received both.

Trimming stripped 5 bases from V and 2 bases from J, with 9 bases between. The CDR3 spans 13 residues. From germline, CDR1 is SGHTA and CDR2 FQGNSA. As to time point: week 47, end of study. What each vaccine dose contained was 300 ug of mutant IDH1 20-mer peptide, accompanied by topical imiquimod. Eight vaccinations reached patients in weeks 1, 3, 5, 7, 11, 15, 19 and 23. Worth noting for this clone: What it recognizes is unknown.

Assay: immunoSEQ multiplex PCR; the TCRdb copy retains only in-frame clones and omits some. Counted here are approximately 56,000 clones, 60% to 80% occurring once; the ten biggest clones make up around 5%. This clonotype was obtained from a man in his fifties or sixties with glioma. The specimen comprised PBMCs, sampled from a glioma patient whose treatment included an IDH1 peptide vaccine. The chain has TRBV7-2 and TRBJ2-5; the D is unclear. This chain's CDR3 is CASSLERQETQYF. The CDR3 nucleotides read TGTGCCAGCAGCCTTGAGAGACAAGAGACCCAGTACTTC.